This entry lists 24 T cell receptor beta chains sequenced from one sample in a study of control samples from healthy donors and cancer patients. Using immunoSEQ multiplex PCR, the repertoire was profiled, and TCRdb retains in-frame clones only, with some absent. The sample shows about 160,000 clones, approximately 90% of them seen only once. Material for sequencing was blood. These receptors came from a man aged 25-40 years in good health.

The chain uses TRBV5-5 and TRBJ1-1; D perhaps matches TRBD1 (5 bases). This CDR3 region has 14 residues. In germline, CDR1 is SGHKS, CDR2 YYEKEE (reference sequence). The V gene lost 7 bases and the J gene lost 5 bases, with 18 bases spanning the gap. CDR3: CASVPIGTGTEAFF. DNA of the CDR3: TGTGCCAGCGTTCCAATCGGGACTGGGACTGAAGCTTTCTTT.

V usage is TRBV7-2 and J usage is TRBJ2-1; maybe TRBD1 (6 bases). This CDR3 has 16 amino acids. CDR1 and CDR2 (germline): SGHTA, FQGNSA. V lost 5 bases and J 8 bases, leaving 22 bases between the germline ends. In DNA form, the CDR3 reads TGTGCCAGCAGCCGGCTGACCTATCAGGGGATGGATGAGCAGTTCTTC. It specifies CASSRLTYQGMDEQFF.

The chain employs TRBV18 and TRBJ1-6; possibly TRBD1 for D (6 bases). Germline V gene lookup returns CDR1 KGHSH and CDR2 LQKENI. There are 16 residues in the CDR3. Trimming cost V 4 bases and J 0 bases, with 10 bases left between them. The chain's CDR3 is CASSQDSYSYNSPLHF. DNA of the CDR3: TGTGCCAGCTCACAGGACAGCTACTCCTATAATTCACCCCTCCACTTT.

This chain links TRBV3-1 (or the pseudogene TRBV3-2) with TRBJ1-6, with 7 nucleotides matching TRBD1. V trimming: 0 bases; J trimming: 5 bases; junction bases outside the gene matches: 4. Germline V gene data show CDR1 as LGHDT and CDR2 as YNNKEL (reference sequence). The CDR3 extends over 16 amino acids. CDR3 residues: CASSQDLTGNNSPLHF. The CDR3 DNA reads TGTGCCAGCAGCCAAGATTTGACAGGGAATAATTCACCCCTCCACTTT.

The chain recombines TRBV5-1 with TRBJ2-7, with D maybe TRBD1 (6 bases). This CDR3 contains 14 residues. V shed 3 bases and J shed 3 bases, with 13 bases lying between them. The germline gives CDR1 SGHRS, CDR2 YFSETQ. The CDR3 DNA follows: TGCGCCAGCAGCTGGGCGACAGGAAACTACGAGCAGTACTTC. As protein: CASSWATGNYEQYF.

The chain recombines TRBV4-2 with TRBJ2-7; 7 bases are a match to TRBD1. J was trimmed by 0 bases and V by 8 bases; bases with no gene match: 10. Germline CDR1 LGHNA, CDR2 YNFKEQ. The CDR3 runs 15 residues. CDR3 amino acids: CASGRTGESSYEQYF. As DNA, the CDR3 is TGTGCCAGCGGACGAACAGGGGAAAGCTCCTACGAGCAGTACTTC.

The rearrangement links TRBV7-9 to TRBJ1-1; D call uncertain. V lost 0 bases, J lost 1 base, and 9 bases lay in between. This CDR3 spans 15 amino acids. Germline V gene sequence: CDR1 SEHNR, CDR2 FQNEAQ (reference sequence). The CDR3: CASSLAPITNTEAFF. CDR3 nucleotide sequence: TGTGCCAGCAGCTTAGCCCCAATAACGAACACTGAAGCTTTCTTT.

This clone was recorded only once. The chain employs TRBV11-2 and TRBJ2-7; 8 positions match TRBD1. CDR1 and CDR2 from the germline V gene are SGHAT and FQNNGV. The CDR3 has 16 amino acids. V trimming: 6 bases; J trimming: 5 bases; junction bases outside the gene matches: 15. The CDR3 spells CASSRARGTGAHEQYF. The CDR3 nucleotides are TGTGCCAGCAGTCGCGCCCGAGGGACAGGAGCCCACGAGCAGTACTTC.

The V call is TRBV5-5, the J call TRBJ1-6; D unclear. Trimming stripped 2 bases from V and 0 bases from J, with 6 bases between. CDR3 length equals 15 residues. Germline loops: CDR1 SGHKS, CDR2 YYEKEE (reference sequence). The CDR3 DNA reads TGTGCCAGCAGCTTCGAGGGCTCCTATAATTCACCCCTCCACTTT. This sequence encodes CASSFEGSYNSPLHF.

The genes are TRBV27 and TRBJ2-2; D remains ambiguous. This CDR3 has 16 residues. Germline CDR1 is MNHEY and CDR2 is SMNVEV (reference sequence). The ends were cut back, 2 bases at V and 8 bases at J, with 18 bases in the middle. The CDR3 region has the DNA TGTGCCAGCAGTTTAACCCCTCCGCAGGCAAGGGGGGAGCTGTTTTTT. Its protein is CASSLTPPQARGELFF.

The chain has TRBV7-9 and TRBJ2-3, with TRBD2 matching 11 bases. V dropped 1 base and J dropped 3; count of bases not matched to a gene: 9. The CDR3 totals 18 residues. Germline assignment: CDR1 SEHNR and CDR2 FQNEAQ (reference sequence). DNA of the CDR3: TGTGCCAGCAGCTTAGGGCTAGCGGGGGGAGTCTTTACAGATACGCAGTATTTT. It translates to CASSLGLAGGVFTDTQYF.

The genes are TRBV5-1 and TRBJ1-1, with unresolved D. Looked up from germline, CDR1 is SGHRS and CDR2 is YFSETQ. The CDR3 loop spans 15 amino acids. Between the trimmed V and J ends, which lost 4 bases and 3 bases, there was a span of 16 bases. The CDR3 spells CASSTSQLGDTEAFF. The CDR3 DNA reads TGCGCCAGCAGCACATCCCAGCTCGGGGACACTGAAGCTTTCTTT.

This clone showed up many times. J is TRBJ1-1 and V is TRBV5-1; maybe TRBD1 (5 bases). CDR3 length equals 15 residues. Germline CDR1 SGHRS, CDR2 YFSETQ. V shed 0 bases and J shed 0 bases, with 9 bases lying between them. For the CDR3, the DNA is TGCGCCAGCAGCTTGGAGACAGCGGTGAACACTGAAGCTTTCTTT. Its translation is CASSLETAVNTEAFF.

The chain is built from TRBV9 and TRBJ1-4; 10 bases are shared with TRBD1. The CDR3 spans 18 residues. The germline V gene has CDR1 SGDLS and CDR2 YYNGEE. Trimming at V came to 0 bases and at J to 5 bases, leaving 10 bases not matched to a gene. The CDR3 here is CASSVGMGQGMENEKLFF. CDR3 DNA: TGTGCCAGCAGCGTAGGGATGGGACAGGGGATGGAAAATGAAAAACTGTTTTTT.

V and J are TRBV5-1 and TRBJ2-3; 8 positions agree with TRBD2. Germline trimming cut 4 bases from V and 6 bases from J; bases unmatched to any gene: 10. The CDR3 is 15 residues long. Germline loops: CDR1 SGHRS, CDR2 YFSETQ. The CDR3 spells CASSPKAGAVDTQYF. CDR3 DNA sequence: TGCGCCAGCAGCCCCAAAGCGGGAGCGGTCGATACGCAGTATTTT. Looking up the rest from reference TRBV5-1 and TRBJ2-3 gives the full variable domain: KAGVTQTPRYLIKTRGQQVTLSCSPISGHRSVSWYQQTPGQGLQFLFEYFSETQRNKGNFPGRFSGRQFSNSRSEMNVSTLELGDSALYLCASSPKAGAVDTQYFGPGTRLTVL.

This chain links TRBV2 with TRBJ2-6; 8 bases fit TRBD1. This CDR3 is 17 amino acids long. Unmatched junction bases numbered 9, after V lost 7 bases and J lost 1 base. Germline V lookup: CDR1 SNHLY, CDR2 FYNNEI. The CDR3 loop reads CASNSQGALSGANVLTF. CDR3 DNA: TGTGCCAGCAATTCCCAGGGGGCGCTTTCTGGGGCCAACGTCCTGACTTTC. Supplemented by reference TRBV2 and TRBJ2-6, the full variable domain reads EPEVTQTPSHQVTQMGQEVILRCVPISNHLYFYWYRQILGQKVEFLVSFYNNEISEKSEIFDDQFSVERPDGSNFTLKIRSTKLEDSAMYFCASNSQGALSGANVLTFGAGSRLTVL.

This sequence joins TRBV7-6 and TRBJ2-3, with 14 bases lining up with TRBD2. The trim removed 2 bases at V and 4 bases at J, leaving 11 bases unmatched. CDR1 and CDR2 (germline): SGHVS, FNYEAQ. The CDR3 is made up of 19 amino acids. In DNA, the CDR3 is TGTGCCAGCAGCTTACGGGGACTAGCGGGGGCGCAAGGGGCAGATACGCAGTATTTT. Amino acids: CASSLRGLAGAQGADTQYF.

The V call is TRBV11-2, the J call TRBJ2-7; D tentatively reads TRBD1 or TRBD2 (6 bases each). Germline V gives CDR1 SGHAT, CDR2 FQNNGV. V was cut by 2 bases and J by 5 bases, with 10 bases left in between. This CDR3 contains 13 residues. CDR3: CASSLRGAHEQYF. The DNA for the CDR3 is TGTGCCAGCAGCTTAAGGGGGGCTCACGAGCAGTACTTC.

This chain uses TRBV5-1 with TRBJ1-1, with D uncertain. V lost 4 bases to trimming and J lost 2 bases, with 9 bases between them. CDR1 and CDR2 from the germline V gene are SGHRS and YFSETQ. The CDR3 sequence is 13 residues long. CDR3 DNA sequence: TGCGCCAGCAGCGAACCAGTCAACACTGAAGCTTTCTTT. Residues: CASSEPVNTEAFF.

The count of this clone is one. The genes are TRBV18 and TRBJ1-5, with D unclear. Germline loops: CDR1 KGHSH, CDR2 LQKENI. The CDR3 spans 14 residues. V was trimmed by 3 bases and J by 2 bases, leaving 8 bases between them. In nucleotides, the CDR3 is TGTGCCAGCTCACCGGGTTCGGGCAATCAGCCCCAGCATTTT. Translation gives CASSPGSGNQPQHF.

The rearrangement joins TRBV3-1 (or the pseudogene TRBV3-2) to TRBJ1-5; no clear D gene. The CDR3 has 15 amino acids. The V gene lost 3 bases and the J gene lost 4 bases, with 13 bases spanning the gap. Germline loops: CDR1 LGHDT, CDR2 YNNKEL (reference sequence). The CDR3 sequence: CASSQGTEGNQPQHF. CDR3 bases: TGTGCCAGCAGCCAGGGCACCGAAGGTAATCAGCCCCAGCATTTT.

A single count supports this clone. The chain uses TRBV6-5 and TRBJ2-7; 8 bases align to TRBD2. Germline trimming cut 0 bases from V and 2 bases from J; bases unmatched to any gene: 6. CDR1 is MNHEY, CDR2 SVGAGI, per germline. This CDR3 contains 16 residues. The CDR3 loop is CASSYSSGGSAYEQYF. The CDR3 bases are TGTGCCAGCAGTTACTCGTCGGGGGGGTCCGCCTACGAGCAGTACTTC.

The CDR3: CASSEGGGGGYTF. In DNA form, the CDR3 reads TGTGCCAGCAGTGAGGGGGGAGGGGGCGGCTACACCTTC. The J gene is TRBJ1-2, the V gene TRBV25-1, with 7 bases identical to TRBD1. V lost 3 bases to trimming and J lost 8 bases; unmatched junction nucleotides: 6. This CDR3 is built from 13 residues. Germline values: CDR1 MGHDK, CDR2 SYGVNS.

The chain links TRBV4-1 to TRBJ1-3; D unresolved. V was clipped by 5 bases and J by 0 bases, with 11 bases between them. Germline CDR1 MGHRA, CDR2 YSYEKL. This CDR3 spans 15 amino acids. CDR3 in amino acids: CASSTLGPSGNTIYF. The CDR3 bases are TGCGCCAGCAGCACCCTAGGGCCCTCTGGAAACACCATATATTTT.